The clone carrying this T cell receptor beta chain was recorded a few times. Cells sorted as Tregs were CD4+, CD25+ and CD127-/low. Semi-nested PCR with Nested Universal Primer A followed constant-region reverse priming of full-length variable regions. TCRdb analysed the 5' RACE reads with MiXCR anew, one entry per CDR3 protein. In the table there are about 9,800 distinct CDR3 sequences, 20% to 30% of which are singletons. V was shortened by 1 base and J by 0 bases, with 7 bases between the two germline ends. The V gene's germline CDR1 is SEHNR and CDR2 FQNEAQ (reference sequence). This CDR3 spans 15 amino acids.

The sequencing input was Tregs sorted from blood. The J gene is TRBJ1-3, the V gene TRBV7-9; D is uncertain. The TCR comes from a female donor with breast cancer. This CDR3 is CASSLDGISGNTIYF. The CDR3 coding sequence is TGTGCCAGCAGCTTAGATGGCATCTCTGGAAACACCATATATTTT.